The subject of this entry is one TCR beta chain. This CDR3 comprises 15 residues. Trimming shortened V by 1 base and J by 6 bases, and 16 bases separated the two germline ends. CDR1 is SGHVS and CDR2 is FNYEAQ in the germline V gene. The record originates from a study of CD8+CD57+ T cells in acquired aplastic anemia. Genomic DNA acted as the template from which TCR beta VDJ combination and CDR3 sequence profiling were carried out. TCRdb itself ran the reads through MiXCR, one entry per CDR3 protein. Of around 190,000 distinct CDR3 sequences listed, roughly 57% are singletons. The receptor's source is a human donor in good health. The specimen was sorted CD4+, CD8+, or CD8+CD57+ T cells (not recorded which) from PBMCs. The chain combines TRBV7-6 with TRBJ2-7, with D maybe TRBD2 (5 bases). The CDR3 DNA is TGTGCCAGCAGCTTAGGTGAGGGCCCAACCCTCGAGCAGTACTTC. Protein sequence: CASSLGEGPTLEQYF.